The 9 T cell receptor beta chains below all came from one sample that was sequenced in a study of OX40 agonist ivuxolimab in advanced cancers. Some clones are missing from TCRdb's copy, which holds only in-frame ones; the method was immunoSEQ multiplex PCR. The table lists more than 45,000 clones, about 93% of them singletons. The sample here was CD4+ or CD8+ T cells sorted from blood, taken in a trial of the OX40 agonist ivuxolimab. These TCRs come from an adult with an advanced solid tumor such as melanoma, head and neck, liver or kidney cancer.

This clone has just a few counts. V is TRBV6-4 and J is TRBJ2-1; tentative D call: TRBD2 (6 bases). Germline CDR1 is MRHNA and CDR2 is SNTAGT. There are 16 residues in the CDR3. V lost 0 bases to trimming and J lost 3 bases, with 12 bases between them. This CDR3 reads CASSDSPGLDYNEQFF. Written as DNA, the CDR3 is TGTGCCAGCAGTGACTCACCGGGACTGGACTACAATGAGCAGTTCTTC.

The chain uses TRBV5-4 and TRBJ2-7; 7 nucleotides line up with TRBD1. Unmatched junction bases numbered 4, after V lost 4 bases and J lost 0 bases. The germline V gene has CDR1 SGHNT and CDR2 YYREEE (reference sequence). The CDR3 has 14 amino acids. Written as DNA, the CDR3 is TGTGCCAGCAGCCTCCGGGACAGCTCCTACGAGCAGTACTTC. This translates into CASSLRDSSYEQYF.

This clone was detected only once. The chain has TRBV18 and TRBJ1-1, with D perhaps matching TRBD1 (5 bases). The CDR3 runs to 12 residues. V was cut by 3 bases and J by 11 bases, with 13 bases left in between. Germline-derived CDR1 and CDR2 are KGHSH and LQKENI. CDR3 sequence (DNA): TGTGCCAGCTCACCGGAGAATGGGGCGGCTTTCTTT. Protein product: CASSPENGAAFF. The full variable domain, completed using reference TRBV18 and TRBJ1-1, is NAGVMQNPRHLVRRRGQEARLRCSPMKGHSHVYWYRQLPEEGLKFMVYLQKENIIDESGMPKERFSAEFPKEGPSILRIQQVVRGDSAAYFCASSPENGAAFFGQGTRLTVV.

Of note for this clone: Other DNA sequences of this sample code for an identical CDR3. This chain links TRBV30 with TRBJ1-2; 10 bases are a match to TRBD1. The CDR3 is made up of 14 amino acids. V shed 2 bases, J shed 3 bases, and the junction held 3 bases outside the gene matches. The germline V gene has CDR1 GTSNPN and CDR2 SVGIG (reference sequence). As DNA, the CDR3 is TGTGCCTGGAGTCCTGGACAGGGGGACTATGGCTACACCTTC. Protein product: CAWSPGQGDYGYTF.

The CDR3 sequence: CASTAGAPTDTQYF. The CDR3 DNA follows: TGTGCCAGCACCGCCGGGGCGCCCACAGATACGCAGTATTTT. The chain links TRBV6-5 to TRBJ2-3; D could derive from TRBD1 or TRBD2 (5 bases each). There are 14 residues in the CDR3. Germline values: CDR1 MNHEY, CDR2 SVGAGI. V gave up 7 bases and J gave up 2 bases, with 13 bases separating them.

The genes are TRBV4-1 and TRBJ2-1; a possible D gene is TRBD2 (6 bases). This CDR3 comprises 15 residues. Deletions cut 1 base from V and 1 base from J, with 8 bases between. Germline CDR1 and CDR2: MGHRA and YSYEKL. In DNA form, the CDR3 reads TGCGCCAGCAGCCAAGGTGCGGGGTCCTACAATGAGCAGTTCTTC. It specifies CASSQGAGSYNEQFF.

This clone was seen only a few times. This chain links TRBV2 with TRBJ1-6, with D unresolved. Trimming cost V 2 bases and J 10 bases, with 12 bases left between them. Germline lookup yields CDR1 SNHLY and CDR2 FYNNEI. This CDR3 contains 14 residues. The CDR3 sequence is CASSEFKSGSPLHF. The CDR3 DNA follows: TGTGCCAGCAGTGAATTTAAATCCGGCTCACCCCTCCACTTT.

The J gene is TRBJ2-4, the V gene TRBV5-8, with D unresolved. Trimming took 3 bases from V and 6 from J, leaving 16 bases between them. CDR3 size: 15 residues. CDR1 and CDR2 (germline): SGHTS, YDEGEE. The CDR3 sequence: CASSYEQTYLNIQYF. The DNA of the CDR3 is TGTGCCAGCAGCTACGAACAGACCTACCTAAACATTCAGTACTTC.

The gene calls are TRBV11-2 and TRBJ2-1; 9 bases match TRBD2. This CDR3 contains 19 residues. V lost 2 bases and J lost 0; bases outside the gene matches: 11. Germline V lookup: CDR1 SGHAT, CDR2 FQNNGV. Here the CDR3 DNA reads TGTGCCAGCAGCTTACTCCAGCGGGGGGAACTTAGCTCCTACAATGAGCAGTTCTTC. This translates into CASSLLQRGELSSYNEQFF.